This T cell receptor beta chain was recorded in a study of regulatory T cells in long-lasting Graves disease. General observations from the study: With under 3,500 shared public clonotypes, persistent patients exceeded new patients, who shared approximately 880.

As for this clonotype: Its antigen is unknown.

According to the study, TCR beta libraries were built with iRepertoire HTBI primers and CDR3-region Arm-PCR. TCRdb analysed the multiplex PCR reads with MiXCR anew, one entry per CDR3 protein. The table records about 310,000 distinct CDR3 sequences, under 25% of them present only once. Germline V gene data show CDR1 as MNHEY and CDR2 as SVGEGT. This CDR3 spans 13 amino acids. Trimming at V came to 7 bases and at J to 9 bases, leaving 3 bases not matched to a gene. Time point specified: persistent/refractory GD, antithyroid drugs over 5 years with positive TRAb. The TCR library used RNA extracted from PBMCs.

The V and J genes are TRBV6-2 or TRBV6-3 and TRBJ2-1, with 13 bases that match TRBD2. This sample comprised peripheral blood mononuclear cells (PBMCs), obtained when the disease was refractory, from a patient treated with antithyroid drugs. The sequence was obtained from a female donor with Graves disease. The CDR3 sequence: CASTGTSGIEQFF. For the CDR3, the DNA is TGTGCCAGCACGGGGACTAGCGGGATTGAGCAGTTCTTC.